This TCR beta chain was found in a study of CD8+ T cells in alopecia areata. Study details: The tofacitinib course ran for 6 to 18 months and was followed by 6 months off drug.

Broader study findings: With one nonresponder, baseline CD8+ expansion's link to response remains uncertain.

The treatment here: oral pan-JAK inhibitor, 5-10 mg twice daily. Peripheral blood samples and lesional scalp punch biopsies were obtained from alopecia areata patients. PBMCs provided sorted CD4+ and CD8+ T cells. Extracted RNA was reverse transcribed into cDNA, the sequencing template. The method was immunoSEQ multiplex PCR; TCRdb's version includes in-frame clones alone and lacks a portion of them. The data contain roughly 190,000 clones, roughly 60% of them singletons. This clone was picked up a small number of times. Its antigen is not known. Source: CD4+ T cells sorted from blood, taken at week 24, from a patient treated with tofacitinib. The sequence was collected from a human donor with alopecia areata.

CDR3 bases: TGTGCCAGCAGCTCGGGCGGTTACACAGATACGCAGTATTTT. Amino acids: CASSSGGYTDTQYF. V and J are TRBV13 and TRBJ2-3; D gene unclear. Germline CDR1 and CDR2: PRHDT and FYEKMQ (reference sequence). Deletions cut 4 bases from V and 2 bases from J, with 10 bases between. The CDR3 runs to 14 residues.